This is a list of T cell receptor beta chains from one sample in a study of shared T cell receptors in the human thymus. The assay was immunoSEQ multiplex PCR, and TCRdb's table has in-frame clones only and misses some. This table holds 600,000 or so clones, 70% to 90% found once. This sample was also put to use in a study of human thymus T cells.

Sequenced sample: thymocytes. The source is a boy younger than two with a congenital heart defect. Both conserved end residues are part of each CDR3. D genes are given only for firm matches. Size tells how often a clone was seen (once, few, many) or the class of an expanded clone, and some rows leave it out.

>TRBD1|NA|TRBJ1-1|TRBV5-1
CASSSQGAVNTEAFF
TGCGCCAGCAGCTCACAGGGGGCAGTGAACACTGAAGCTTTCTTT
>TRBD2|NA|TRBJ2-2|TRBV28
CAVNLGLERTGELFF
TGTGCCGTTAACCTGGGACTAGAGAGGACCGGGGAGCTGTTTTTT
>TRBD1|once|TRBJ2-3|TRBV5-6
CATSTGGNTDTQYF
TGTGCCACATCCACAGGGGGGAACACAGATACGCAGTATTTT
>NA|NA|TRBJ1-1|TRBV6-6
CAPSYKVGLSEAFF
TGTGCCCCGAGTTACAAAGTGGGACTATCTGAAGCTTTCTTT
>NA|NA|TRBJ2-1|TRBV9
CASSVDGPDEPEQFF
TGTGCCAGCAGCGTAGATGGGCCGGATGAGCCCGAGCAGTTCTTC
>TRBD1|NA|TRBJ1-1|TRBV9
CASSPQTGWENTEAFF
TGTGCCAGCAGCCCTCAGACAGGGTGGGAGAACACTGAAGCTTTCTTT
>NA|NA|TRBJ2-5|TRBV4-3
CASSQESSGSQETQYF
TGCGCCAGCAGCCAAGAGTCGAGCGGCTCACAAGAGACCCAGTACTTC
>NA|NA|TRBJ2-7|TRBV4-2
CASSQEQTGQGGREQYF
TGTGCCAGCAGCCAAGAACAAACTGGACAGGGAGGGCGCGAGCAGTACTTC
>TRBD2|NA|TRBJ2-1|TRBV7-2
CASRLRDSGLADNEQFF
TGTGCCAGCAGACTTCGGGACAGTGGACTAGCGGACAATGAGCAGTTCTTC
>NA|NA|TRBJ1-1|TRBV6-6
CASSYRADMNTEAFF
TGTGCCAGCAGTTACAGGGCGGACATGAACACTGAAGCTTTCTTT
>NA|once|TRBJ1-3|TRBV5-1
CASSFGGHPISGNTIYF
TGCGCCAGCAGCTTCGGAGGGCACCCGATCTCTGGAAACACCATATATTTT
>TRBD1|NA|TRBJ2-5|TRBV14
CASSQEGDREETQYF
TGTGCCAGCAGCCAAGAGGGGGACAGGGAAGAGACCCAGTACTTC